The 32 T cell receptor beta chains below were found in one sample sequenced in a study of T cells after yellow fever vaccination. TCRdb recomputed calls from the 5' RACE reads with MiXCR, one row per CDR3 protein. This table has about 320,000 distinct CDR3 sequences, 3.5% to 4.5% appearing once. Sequenced material: PBMCs, taken 15 days after the yellow fever booster vaccination. Receptor source: a man aged 18-30 years who received the YFV17D yellow fever vaccine.

V is TRBV12-3 or TRBV12-4 and J is TRBJ1-5; the D gene is possibly TRBD1 (5 bases). V was shortened by 5 bases and J by 5 bases, with 13 bases between the two germline ends. The CDR3 sequence is 14 residues long. The CDR3 sequence: CASSGADRYQPQHF. Here the CDR3 DNA reads TGTGCCAGCAGTGGCGCTGACAGATATCAGCCCCAGCATTTT.

The chain links TRBV7-3 to TRBJ2-1; 7 bases agree with TRBD1. With V trimmed by 4 bases and J by 2 bases, 8 bases remained unmatched. The V gene's germline CDR1 is SGHTA and CDR2 FQGTGA. This CDR3 contains 16 residues. This chain's CDR3 is CASSSGTAGPYNEQFF. In DNA form, the CDR3 reads TGTGCCAGCAGCTCGGGGACAGCCGGCCCCTACAATGAGCAGTTCTTC.

The V call is TRBV7-2, the J call TRBJ1-5; perhaps TRBD1 as D (5 bases). Trimming left V 5 bases short and J 3 bases short, with 14 bases between. The germline gives CDR1 SGHTA, CDR2 FQGNSA. The CDR3 extends over 15 amino acids. CDR3 sequence: CASSLSGGTNQPQHF. For the CDR3, the DNA is TGTGCCAGCAGCCTGTCTGGGGGGACCAATCAGCCCCAGCATTTT.

The table lists this clonotype with many counts. The genes are TRBV20-1 and TRBJ1-3; D gene ambiguous. This CDR3 is built from 14 residues. CDR1 and CDR2 from the germline V gene are DFQATT and SNEGSKA (reference sequence). V lost 3 bases and J 5 bases, leaving 14 bases between the germline ends. In DNA, the CDR3 is TGCAGTGCTAGGGGCCGGGGTGGAAGAAACACCATATATTTT. Translated, it gives CSARGRGGRNTIYF.

This chain uses TRBV6-1 with TRBJ1-1, with TRBD1 as a possible D gene (5 bases). There are 14 residues in the CDR3. V shed 7 bases and J shed 1 base, with 13 bases lying between them. Germline V gene lookup returns CDR1 MNHNS and CDR2 SASEGT. The DNA of the CDR3 is TGTGCCAGCAACCCCAACCAGGGGAACACTGAAGCTTTCTTT. Residues: CASNPNQGNTEAFF.

CDR3 sequence reads: CASSLAKRLFF. CDR3 coding DNA: TGCGCCAGCAGCTTGGCCAAGAGATTGTTCTTC. The genes are TRBV5-1 and TRBJ2-1; D is unclear. Looked up from germline, CDR1 is SGHRS and CDR2 is YFSETQ. The CDR3 has 11 residues. The V gene lost 0 bases and the J gene lost 15 bases, with 10 bases spanning the gap.

V usage is TRBV7-2 and J usage is TRBJ1-1; D is uncertain. The V gene lost 3 bases and the J gene lost 1 base, with 6 bases spanning the gap. The germline V gene encodes CDR1 SGHTA and CDR2 FQGNSA. This CDR3 contains 13 residues. The CDR3: CASSFQPNTEAFF. The CDR3 DNA reads TGTGCCAGCAGCTTCCAGCCGAACACTGAAGCTTTCTTT.

The sample holds many counts of this clonotype. The chain couples TRBV12-3 or TRBV12-4 to TRBJ1-3, with D hard to call. Trimming pared 6 bases from V and 3 bases from J, leaving 9 bases between. The CDR3 has 13 amino acids. CDR3 region: CASSLSGGNTIYF. The CDR3 region has the DNA TGTGCCAGCAGCTTATCGGGTGGAAACACCATATATTTT.

This clonotype was detected ten times or more. The J gene is TRBJ1-2, the V gene TRBV7-9; D may be TRBD1 (5 bases). Deletions cut 7 bases from V and 8 bases from J, with 23 bases between. Germline CDR1 and CDR2: SEHNR and FQNEAQ (reference sequence). This CDR3 has 15 amino acids. Here the CDR3 DNA reads TGTGCCAGCATACTAGGCGGGGACGCCCCATCGGGCTACACCTTC. This encodes CASILGGDAPSGYTF.

This clonotype was seen ten or more times. The chain carries TRBV5-1 and TRBJ1-3; D might be TRBD1 (5 bases). The CDR3 totals 16 residues. The V gene lost 4 bases and the J gene lost 0 bases, with 14 bases spanning the gap. The V gene's germline CDR1 is SGHRS and CDR2 YFSETQ. The CDR3 sequence is CASSPQGPISGNTIYF. Written as DNA, the CDR3 is TGCGCCAGCAGCCCGCAGGGACCGATCTCTGGAAACACCATATATTTT.

The rearrangement joins TRBV7-9 to TRBJ1-4, with D possibly being TRBD1 (6 bases). Germline assignment: CDR1 SEHNR and CDR2 FQNEAQ (reference sequence). The CDR3 extends over 16 amino acids. V lost 5 bases and J 5 bases, leaving 18 bases between the germline ends. In DNA form, the CDR3 reads TGTGCCAGCAGCGATACGCGGACAGTACCCAATGAAAAACTGTTTTTT. Protein: CASSDTRTVPNEKLFF.

The table lists this clonotype with many counts. V gene TRBV5-1 combines with J gene TRBJ2-3; 9 bases are a match to TRBD1. Trimming took 2 bases from V and 6 from J; bases not matched to a gene: 7. Looked up from germline, CDR1 is SGHRS and CDR2 is YFSETQ. The CDR3 extends over 15 amino acids. In nucleotides, the CDR3 is TGCGCCAGCAGCTTCCTCGGGACAGGGTACGATACGCAGTATTTT. Its protein is CASSFLGTGYDTQYF.

The J gene is TRBJ1-6, the V gene TRBV28; 7 bases fit TRBD1. V lost 6 bases, J lost 7 bases, and 9 bases stayed unmatched. CDR1 MDHEN and CDR2 SYDVKM come from the germline V gene. This CDR3 has 15 residues. The CDR3 loop reads CASRPTGTVNSPLHF. DNA for the CDR3: TGTGCCAGCAGACCAACCGGGACAGTAAATTCACCCCTCCACTTT.

This clonotype was seen a handful of times. The CDR3 region is CASSLDSSGTQPQHF. The CDR3 DNA sequence: TGTGCCAGCAGCTTAGATAGCAGTGGCACTCAGCCCCAGCATTTT. V gene TRBV7-9 combines with J gene TRBJ1-5; no clear D gene. Germline V lookup: CDR1 SEHNR, CDR2 FQNEAQ (reference sequence). V was cut by 1 base and J by 6 bases, with 13 bases left in between. This CDR3 spans 15 amino acids.

This clonotype was detected a few times. In DNA, the CDR3 is TGTGCCAGCAGCCAAGTGCTGGCTACGGGAAGTTCCTACGAGCAGTACTTC. Translating gives CASSQVLATGSSYEQYF. This chain connects TRBV3-1 to TRBJ2-7, with D possibly being TRBD2 (5 bases). Germline lookup yields CDR1 LGHDT and CDR2 YNNKEL (reference sequence). Trimming shortened V by 1 base and J by 1 base, and 17 bases separated the two germline ends. CDR3 size: 17 residues.

This clonotype was seen repeatedly, ten times or more. Here the CDR3 reads CASIPDPGTDTQYF. The CDR3 region has the DNA TGTGCCAGCATCCCGGATCCGGGCACAGATACGCAGTATTTT. V gene TRBV7-9 combines with J gene TRBJ2-3; D call uncertain. The V end was cut by 7 bases, the J end by 1 base, with 12 bases between. Germline V gene lookup returns CDR1 SEHNR and CDR2 FQNEAQ (reference sequence). The CDR3 is 14 amino acids.

The chain joins TRBV12-2 to TRBJ1-1. TRBV12-2 is a pseudogene segment. The CDR3 totals 15 residues. The CDR3 DNA follows: TGTGCAAGTCGCTTACTACGGACCCTGAACACTGAAGCTTTCTTT. It codes for CASRLLRTLNTEAFF.

This chain uses TRBV6-5 with TRBJ2-5; 14 nucleotides align to TRBD2. Germline V gives CDR1 MNHEY, CDR2 SVGAGI. The V segment lost 6 bases and the J segment 8 bases; nucleotides outside the gene matches: 2. The CDR3 sequence is 13 residues long. The CDR3 sequence is CASSGTSGGTQYF. The DNA for the CDR3 is TGTGCCAGCAGCGGGACTAGCGGGGGTACCCAGTACTTC.

V and J are TRBV4-1 and TRBJ2-5; D possibly corresponds to TRBD1 (5 bases). The CDR3 has 18 residues. Germline V gene sequence: CDR1 MGHRA, CDR2 YSYEKL. V lost 3 bases and J lost 3, with 23 bases in between. Here the CDR3 reads CASSQTLQTGRREETQYF. The CDR3 DNA reads as TGCGCCAGCAGCCAGACCCTGCAAACAGGCAGGAGAGAAGAGACCCAGTACTTC.

Ten or more counts support this clonotype. The V and J genes are TRBV6-1 and TRBJ2-2; TRBD1 matches at 7 bases. Germline CDR1 and CDR2: MNHNS and SASEGT. After removal of 2 bases from V and 4 bases from J, the junction contained 7 bases not matched to a gene. CDR3 length: 16 amino acids. The DNA for the CDR3 is TGTGCCAGCAGTGAAAATCCGGGACAGCTCACCGGGGAGCTGTTTTTT. The encoded protein is CASSENPGQLTGELFF.

This clonotype was seen repeatedly, ten times or more. This sequence joins TRBV5-5 and TRBJ1-1, with D possibly being TRBD1 (6 bases). The CDR3 loop spans 16 amino acids. Trimming took 4 bases from V and 8 from J, leaving 24 bases between them. Germline V gene data show CDR1 as SGHKS and CDR2 as YYEKEE (reference sequence). The CDR3 loop is CASSPSRPGAGWEAFF. CDR3 in DNA: TGTGCCAGCAGCCCATCTCGGCCAGGGGCTGGGTGGGAAGCTTTCTTT.

The rearrangement links TRBV4-1 to TRBJ1-2; maybe TRBD1 (6 bases). CDR3 length: 15 amino acids. With 3 bases removed from V and 4 bases from J, the gap between germline ends came to 15 bases. The germline CDR1 and CDR2 sequences are MGHRA and YSYEKL. DNA of the CDR3: TGCGCCAGCAGCCATCCAGCCAGGGGAGGCTATGGCTACACCTTC. Amino acids: CASSHPARGGYGYTF.

The chain has TRBV6-2 or TRBV6-3 and TRBJ1-1; D is possibly TRBD1 (5 bases). In germline, CDR1 is MNHEY, CDR2 SVGEGT. Trimming pared 6 bases from V and 1 base from J, leaving 21 bases between. The CDR3 is 17 amino acids. CDR3 DNA sequence: TGTGCCAGCAGACCCTGGCTGGGCGGTGGGACGAACACTGAAGCTTTCTTT. This sequence encodes CASRPWLGGGTNTEAFF.

This chain uses TRBV20-1 with TRBJ2-3; 10 bases fit TRBD2. From germline, CDR1 is DFQATT and CDR2 SNEGSKA (reference sequence). The ends lost 1 base at V and 2 bases at J; junction bases unmatched: 6. There are 16 residues in the CDR3. For the CDR3, the DNA is TGCAGTGCTAGAGGGCTAGCGGGGGCTGTCACAGATACGCAGTATTTT. It yields the protein CSARGLAGAVTDTQYF.

This clonotype was detected many times. This rearrangement joins TRBV7-8 to TRBJ1-6; D not resolved. The CDR3 runs 15 residues. Trimming left V 6 bases short and J 0 bases short, with 9 bases between. Germline CDR1 and CDR2: SGHVS and FQNEAQ. The CDR3 sequence: CASRVQDSYNSPLHF. CDR3 nucleotide sequence: TGTGCCAGCAGGGTTCAGGACTCCTATAATTCACCCCTCCACTTT.

This clonotype has a count of ten or more. The V gene is TRBV5-4, the J gene TRBJ2-3; TRBD2 aligns across 7 bases. Unmatched junction bases numbered 3, after V lost 3 bases and J lost 5 bases. This CDR3 region has 13 residues. The germline gives CDR1 SGHNT, CDR2 YYREEE (reference sequence). DNA of the CDR3: TGTGCCAGCAGCTCCAGCGGGGTAGATACGCAGTATTTT. Amino acid sequence: CASSSSGVDTQYF.

V gene TRBV12-3 or TRBV12-4 combines with J gene TRBJ1-3, with D possibly being TRBD1 (6 bases). CDR3 length equals 17 residues. V was clipped by 3 bases and J by 0 bases, with 15 bases between them. CDR3 protein: CASSFRGMRLSGNTIYF. As DNA, the CDR3 is TGTGCCAGCAGTTTCAGGGGAATGCGGCTCTCTGGAAACACCATATATTTT.

The rearrangement uses TRBV7-8 and TRBJ2-1, with D perhaps matching TRBD2 (5 bases). V was clipped by 4 bases and J by 0 bases, with 19 bases between them. The CDR3 is 18 residues long. The germline V gene has CDR1 SGHVS and CDR2 FQNEAQ. The CDR3 loop reads CASSSPSTAGSSYNEQFF. Written as DNA, the CDR3 is TGTGCCAGCAGCTCACCTTCCACTGCGGGCAGCTCCTACAATGAGCAGTTCTTC.

This clonotype was seen many times. The chain couples TRBV20-1 to TRBJ1-2, with TRBD1 matching over 8 bases. Trimming removed 5 bases from V and 4 bases from J; junction bases left unmatched: 21. The germline V gene has CDR1 DFQATT and CDR2 SNEGSKA (reference sequence). The CDR3 loop spans 18 amino acids. The CDR3 DNA is TGCAGTGCTTCCGGGTTCGACTCCGGGACAGGTTTTAGCTATGGCTACACCTTC. This translates into CSASGFDSGTGFSYGYTF.

Ten or more counts support this clonotype. This chain links TRBV4-3 with TRBJ2-1; TRBD1 might be the D (5 bases). This CDR3 is 17 amino acids long. Germline-derived CDR1 and CDR2 are LGHNA and YSLEER. The ends were cut back, 0 bases at V and 0 bases at J, with 12 bases in the middle. CDR3 nucleotides: TGCGCCAGCAGCCAAGATCAGGGCAGGCTCTCCTACAATGAGCAGTTCTTC. This gives the protein CASSQDQGRLSYNEQFF.

The rearrangement joins TRBV5-1 to TRBJ1-1; 8 bases fit TRBD1. The germline CDR1 and CDR2 sequences are SGHRS and YFSETQ. This CDR3 comprises 16 residues. V shed 4 bases, J shed 2 bases, and the junction held 10 bases outside the gene matches. CDR3: CASSIRQGSGNTEAFF. The CDR3 DNA reads as TGCGCCAGCAGCATAAGACAGGGGTCGGGAAACACTGAAGCTTTCTTT.

This clonotype was detected many times. V usage is TRBV7-9 and J usage is TRBJ1-4, with TRBD1 as a possible D gene (6 bases). The germline V and J ends were trimmed by 8 bases and 12 bases, with 10 bases remaining between them. Per germline, CDR1 SEHNR and CDR2 FQNEAQ (reference sequence). The CDR3 is 10 residues long. The CDR3 nucleotides read TGTGCCAGCTCCGGGGGGCAACTGTTTTTT. Protein sequence: CASSGGQLFF.